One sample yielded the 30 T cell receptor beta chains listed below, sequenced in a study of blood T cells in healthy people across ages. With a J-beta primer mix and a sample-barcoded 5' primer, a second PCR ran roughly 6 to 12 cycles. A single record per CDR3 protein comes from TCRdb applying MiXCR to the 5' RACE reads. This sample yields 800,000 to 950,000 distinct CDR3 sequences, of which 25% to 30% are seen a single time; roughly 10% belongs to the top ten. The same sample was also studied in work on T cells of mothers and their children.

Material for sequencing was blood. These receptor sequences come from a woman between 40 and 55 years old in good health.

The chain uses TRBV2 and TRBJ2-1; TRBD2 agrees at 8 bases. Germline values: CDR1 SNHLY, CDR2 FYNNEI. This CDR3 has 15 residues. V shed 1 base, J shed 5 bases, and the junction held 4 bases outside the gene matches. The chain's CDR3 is CASSEGTSSNNEQFF. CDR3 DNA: TGTGCCAGCAGTGAAGGGACTAGCTCTAACAATGAGCAGTTCTTC.

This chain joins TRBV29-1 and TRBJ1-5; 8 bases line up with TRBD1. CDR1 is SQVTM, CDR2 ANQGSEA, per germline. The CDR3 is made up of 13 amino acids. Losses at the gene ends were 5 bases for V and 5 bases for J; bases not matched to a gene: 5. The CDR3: CSVSPGQDQPQHF. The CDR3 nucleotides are TGCAGCGTTTCCCCGGGACAGGATCAGCCCCAGCATTTT.

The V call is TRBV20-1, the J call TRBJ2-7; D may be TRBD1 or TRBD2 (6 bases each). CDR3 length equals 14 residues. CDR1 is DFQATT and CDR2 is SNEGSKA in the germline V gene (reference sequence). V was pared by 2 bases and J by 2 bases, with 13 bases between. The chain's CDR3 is CSARPQGGPYEQYF. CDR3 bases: TGCAGTGCTAGACCACAGGGAGGTCCCTACGAGCAGTACTTC.

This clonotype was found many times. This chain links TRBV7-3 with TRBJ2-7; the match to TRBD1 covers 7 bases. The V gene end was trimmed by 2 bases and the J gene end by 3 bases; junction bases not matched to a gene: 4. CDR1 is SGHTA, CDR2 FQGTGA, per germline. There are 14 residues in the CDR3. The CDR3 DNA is TGTGCCAGCAGCTTAGGGCAGGGGGACTACGAGCAGTACTTC. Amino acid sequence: CASSLGQGDYEQYF.

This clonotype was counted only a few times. The CDR3 region has the DNA TGTGCCAGCAGTTACGCACGTACTGAAGCTTTCTTT. Its protein product is CASSYARTEAFF. The chain recombines TRBV6-2 or TRBV6-3 with TRBJ1-1; D gene ambiguous. The length of the CDR3 is 12 residues. Germline V gene data show CDR1 as MNHEY and CDR2 as SVGEGT. Trimming took off 2 bases at V and 5 bases at J, with 6 bases between the two ends.

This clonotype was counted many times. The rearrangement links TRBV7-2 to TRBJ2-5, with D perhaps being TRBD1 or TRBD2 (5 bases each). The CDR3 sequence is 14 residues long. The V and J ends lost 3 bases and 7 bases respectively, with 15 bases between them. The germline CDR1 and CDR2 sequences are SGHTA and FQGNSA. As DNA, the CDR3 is TGTGCCAGCAGCTTCGGGACGGGTTCGGGGACCCAGTACTTC. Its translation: CASSFGTGSGTQYF.

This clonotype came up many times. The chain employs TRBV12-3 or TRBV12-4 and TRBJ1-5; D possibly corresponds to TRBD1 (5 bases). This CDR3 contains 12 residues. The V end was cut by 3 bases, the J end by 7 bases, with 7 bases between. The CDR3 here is CASSFWGQPQHF. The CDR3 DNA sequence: TGTGCCAGCAGTTTCTGGGGCCAGCCCCAGCATTTT.

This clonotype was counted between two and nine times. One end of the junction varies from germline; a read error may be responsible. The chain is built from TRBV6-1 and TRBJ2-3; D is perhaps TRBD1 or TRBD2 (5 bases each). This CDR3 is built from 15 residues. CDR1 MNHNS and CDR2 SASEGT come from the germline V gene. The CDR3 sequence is CASSETVPSTGTQYF. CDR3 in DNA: TGTGCCAGCAGTGAAACAGTCCCTAGCACAGGTACGCAGTATTTT.

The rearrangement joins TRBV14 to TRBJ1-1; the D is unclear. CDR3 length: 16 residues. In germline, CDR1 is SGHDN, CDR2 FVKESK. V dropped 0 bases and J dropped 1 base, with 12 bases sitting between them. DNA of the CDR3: TGTGCCAGCAGCCAAGATCTGACACGAGCGAACACTGAAGCTTTCTTT. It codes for CASSQDLTRANTEAFF. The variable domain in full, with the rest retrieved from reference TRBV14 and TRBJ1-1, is EAGVTQFPSHSVIEKGQTVTLRCDPISGHDNLYWYRRVMGKEIKFLLHFVKESKQDESGMPNNRFLAERTGGTYSTLKVQPAELEDSGVYFCASSQDLTRANTEAFFGQGTRLTVV.

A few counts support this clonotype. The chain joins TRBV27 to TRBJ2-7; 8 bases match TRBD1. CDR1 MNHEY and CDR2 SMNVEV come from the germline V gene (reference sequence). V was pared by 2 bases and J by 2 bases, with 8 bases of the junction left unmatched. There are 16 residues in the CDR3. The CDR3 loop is CASSLGDRISPYEQYF. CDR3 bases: TGTGCCAGCAGTTTAGGGGACAGGATATCTCCCTACGAGCAGTACTTC.

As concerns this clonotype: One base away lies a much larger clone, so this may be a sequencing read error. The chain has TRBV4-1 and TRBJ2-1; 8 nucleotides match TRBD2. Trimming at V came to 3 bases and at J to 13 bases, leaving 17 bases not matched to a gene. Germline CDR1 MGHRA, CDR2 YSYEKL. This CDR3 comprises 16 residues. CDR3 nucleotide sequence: TGCGCCAGCAGCCAGATTCCGGGACTAGGTCAAGAGACCCAGTTCTTC. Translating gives CASSQIPGLGQETQFF.

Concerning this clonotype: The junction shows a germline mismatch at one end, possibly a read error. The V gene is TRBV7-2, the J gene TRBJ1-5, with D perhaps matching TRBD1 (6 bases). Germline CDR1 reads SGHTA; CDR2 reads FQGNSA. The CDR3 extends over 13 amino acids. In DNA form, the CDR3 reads TGTGCCAGCAGCTACTCCAGGGGTCAGCCCCGGCATTTT. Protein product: CASSYSRGQPRHF. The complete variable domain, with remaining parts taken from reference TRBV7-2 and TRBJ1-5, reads GAGVSQSPSNKVTEKGKDVELRCDPISGHTALYWYRQSLGQGLEFLIYFQGNSAPDKSGLPSDRFSAERTGGSVSTLTIQRTQQEDSAVYLCASSYSRGQPRHFGDGTRLSIL.

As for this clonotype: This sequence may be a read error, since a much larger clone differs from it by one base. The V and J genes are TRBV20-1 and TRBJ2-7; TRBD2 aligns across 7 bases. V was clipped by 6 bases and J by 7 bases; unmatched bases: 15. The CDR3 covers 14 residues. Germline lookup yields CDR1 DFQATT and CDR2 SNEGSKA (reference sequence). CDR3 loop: CSAGLVFPYNEQYF. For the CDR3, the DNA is TGCAGTGCAGGACTAGTGTTCCCCTACAATGAGCAGTACTTC.

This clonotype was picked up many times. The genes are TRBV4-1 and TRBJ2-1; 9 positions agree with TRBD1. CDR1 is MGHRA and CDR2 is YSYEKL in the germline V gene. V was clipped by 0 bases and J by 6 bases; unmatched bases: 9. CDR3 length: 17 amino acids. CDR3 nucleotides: TGCGCCAGCAGCCAAGAAGGGGGACAGGGAGTCTTCAATGAGCAGTTCTTC. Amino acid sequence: CASSQEGGQGVFNEQFF.

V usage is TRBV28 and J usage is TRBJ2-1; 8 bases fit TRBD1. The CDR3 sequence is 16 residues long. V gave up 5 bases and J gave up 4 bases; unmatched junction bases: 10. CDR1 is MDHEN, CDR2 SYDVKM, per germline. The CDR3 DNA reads TGTGCCAGCAGTCCGACCGGGACAGGAGAGTACAATGAGCAGTTCTTC. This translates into CASSPTGTGEYNEQFF.

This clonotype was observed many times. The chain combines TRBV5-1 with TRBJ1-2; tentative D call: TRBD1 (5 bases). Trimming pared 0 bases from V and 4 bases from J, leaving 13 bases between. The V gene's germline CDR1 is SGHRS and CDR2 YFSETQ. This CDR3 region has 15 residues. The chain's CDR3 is CASSLEFSGPYGYTF. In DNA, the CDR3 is TGCGCCAGCAGCTTGGAGTTCTCAGGGCCCTATGGCTACACCTTC.

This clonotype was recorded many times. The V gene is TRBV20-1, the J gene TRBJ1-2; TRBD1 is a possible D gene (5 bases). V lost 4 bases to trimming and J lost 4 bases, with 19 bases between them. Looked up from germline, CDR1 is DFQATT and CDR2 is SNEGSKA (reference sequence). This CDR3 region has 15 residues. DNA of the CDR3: TGCAGTGCTATTAACCAGGACACCGACTCCTATGGCTACACCTTC. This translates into CSAINQDTDSYGYTF.

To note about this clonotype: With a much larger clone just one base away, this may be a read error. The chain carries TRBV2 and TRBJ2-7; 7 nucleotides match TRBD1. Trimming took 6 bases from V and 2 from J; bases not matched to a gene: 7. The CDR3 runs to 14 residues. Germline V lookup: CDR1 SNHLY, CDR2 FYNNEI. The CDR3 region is CASRSQGQTYEQYF. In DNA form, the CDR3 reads TGTGCCAGCAGGTCACAGGGGCAGACCTACGAGCAGTACTTC.

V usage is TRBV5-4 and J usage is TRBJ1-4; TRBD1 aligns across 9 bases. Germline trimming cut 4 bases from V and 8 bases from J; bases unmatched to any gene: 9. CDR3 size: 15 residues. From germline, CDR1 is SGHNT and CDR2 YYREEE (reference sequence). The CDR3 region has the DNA TGTGCCAGCAGCGGAAGAGGACAGGGGAGAGAAAAACTGTTTTTT. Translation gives CASSGRGQGREKLFF.

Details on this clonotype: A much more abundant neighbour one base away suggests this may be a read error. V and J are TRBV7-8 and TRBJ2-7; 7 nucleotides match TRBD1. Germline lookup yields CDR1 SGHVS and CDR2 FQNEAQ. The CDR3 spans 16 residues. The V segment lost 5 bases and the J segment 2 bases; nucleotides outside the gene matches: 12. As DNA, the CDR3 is TGTGCCAGCAGCCTTTACCGGGACAGACAAACCTACGAGCAGTACTTC. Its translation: CASSLYRDRQTYEQYF.

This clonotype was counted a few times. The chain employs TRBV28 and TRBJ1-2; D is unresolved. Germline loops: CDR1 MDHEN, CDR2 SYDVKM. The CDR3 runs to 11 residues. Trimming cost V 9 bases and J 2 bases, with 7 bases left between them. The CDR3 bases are TGTGCCAGTAGACACAACTATGGCTACACCTTC. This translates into CASRHNYGYTF.

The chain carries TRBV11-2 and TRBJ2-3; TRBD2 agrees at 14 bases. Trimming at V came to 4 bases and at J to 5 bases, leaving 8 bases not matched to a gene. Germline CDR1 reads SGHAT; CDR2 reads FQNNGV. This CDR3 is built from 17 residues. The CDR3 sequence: CASSSLTSGGDEDTQYF. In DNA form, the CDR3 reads TGTGCCAGCAGCTCCCTGACTAGCGGGGGGGATGAAGATACGCAGTATTTT.

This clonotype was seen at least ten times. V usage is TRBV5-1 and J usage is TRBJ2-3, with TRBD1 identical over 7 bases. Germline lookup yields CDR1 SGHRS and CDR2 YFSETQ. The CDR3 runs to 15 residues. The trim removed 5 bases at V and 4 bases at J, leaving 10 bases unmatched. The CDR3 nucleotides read TGCGCCAGCAGACATACCGGGACAGTAGCAGATACGCAGTATTTT. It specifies CASRHTGTVADTQYF. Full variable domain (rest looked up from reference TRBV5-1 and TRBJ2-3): KAGVTQTPRYLIKTRGQQVTLSCSPISGHRSVSWYQQTPGQGLQFLFEYFSETQRNKGNFPGRFSGRQFSNSRSEMNVSTLELGDSALYLCASRHTGTVADTQYFGPGTRLTVL.

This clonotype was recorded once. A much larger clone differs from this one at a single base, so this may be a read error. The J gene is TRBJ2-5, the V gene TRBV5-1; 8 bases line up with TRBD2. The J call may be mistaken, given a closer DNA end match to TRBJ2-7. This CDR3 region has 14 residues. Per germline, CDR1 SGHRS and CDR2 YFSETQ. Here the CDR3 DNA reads TGCGCCAGCAGCTCCGGGGGGGTAGGCGACGAGCAGTACTTC. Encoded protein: CASSSGGVGDEQYF.

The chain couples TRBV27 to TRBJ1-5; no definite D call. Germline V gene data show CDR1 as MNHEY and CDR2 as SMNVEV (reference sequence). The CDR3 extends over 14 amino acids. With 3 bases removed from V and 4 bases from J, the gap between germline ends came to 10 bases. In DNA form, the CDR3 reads TGTGCCAGCAGTTTTACGTGGCCTAATCAGCCCCAGCATTTT. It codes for CASSFTWPNQPQHF.

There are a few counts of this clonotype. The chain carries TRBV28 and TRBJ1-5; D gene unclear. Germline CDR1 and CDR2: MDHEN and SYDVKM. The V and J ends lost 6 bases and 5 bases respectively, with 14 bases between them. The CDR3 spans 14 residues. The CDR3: CASSSGPTYQPQHF. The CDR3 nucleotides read TGTGCCAGCAGCAGCGGGCCGACTTATCAGCCCCAGCATTTT.

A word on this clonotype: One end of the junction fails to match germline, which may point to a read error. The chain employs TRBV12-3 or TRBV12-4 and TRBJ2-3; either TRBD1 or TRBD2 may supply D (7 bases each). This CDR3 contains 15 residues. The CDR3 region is CASSLQGGITDAQYF. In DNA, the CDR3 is TGTGCCAGCAGTCTCCAGGGGGGGATAACAGATGCGCAGTATTTT.

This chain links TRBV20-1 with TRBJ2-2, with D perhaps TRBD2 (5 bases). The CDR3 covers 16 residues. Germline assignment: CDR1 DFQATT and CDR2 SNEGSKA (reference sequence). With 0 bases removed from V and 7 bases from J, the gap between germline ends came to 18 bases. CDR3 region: CSARDTGSARFGELFF. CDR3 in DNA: TGCAGTGCTAGAGATACGGGTAGCGCTAGGTTCGGGGAGCTGTTTTTT.

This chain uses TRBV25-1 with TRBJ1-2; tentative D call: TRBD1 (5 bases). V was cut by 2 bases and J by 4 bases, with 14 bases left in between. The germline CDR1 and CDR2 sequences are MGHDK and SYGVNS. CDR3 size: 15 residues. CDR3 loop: CASSENPGVSYGYTF. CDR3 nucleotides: TGTGCCAGCAGTGAAAATCCGGGGGTTAGCTATGGCTACACCTTC.

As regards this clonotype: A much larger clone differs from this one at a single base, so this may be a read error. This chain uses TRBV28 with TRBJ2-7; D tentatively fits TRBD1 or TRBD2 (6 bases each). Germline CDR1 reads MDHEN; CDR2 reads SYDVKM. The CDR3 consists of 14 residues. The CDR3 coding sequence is TGTACCAGCAGCCTTCCCAGGGGAGGATACGAGCAGTACTTC. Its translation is CTSSLPRGGYEQYF.